This entry concerns a single T cell receptor delta chain. Its antigen is not yet known. This likely came from a read error, as a far larger clone is one base away. Other DNA sequences within the sample encode an identical CDR3. This entry is derived from a study of γδ T cells in repeated Plasmodium falciparum infection (dated by TCRdb to 2020 to 2022). Regarding the study in general: In the natural-infection arm, Malian children exposed to intense seasonal malaria transmission were enrolled and compared against age and gender matched Australian children. Malian gammadelta TCR repertoires were analysed cross-sectionally during no-transmission periods and longitudinally across acute febrile malaria episodes. Four controlled human malaria infections were administered to about five malaria-naive U.S. adults over about 630 days by bites from P. falciparum NF54-infected Anopheles stephensi mosquitoes. Samples from controlled-infection subjects were taken at baseline, right before selected infections, and 21 days after each infection. The study examined how repeated Plasmodium falciparum infection shapes the human gammadelta T cell repertoire, using natural infection in Mali and controlled human malaria infection.

Points the paper makes about the study in general: Analysis of inter-individual variability in gammadelta T cell responses was limited by the small size of the controlled-infection cohort. Repeated controlled infections appeared to drive waves of new clonotype selection in Vdelta2-negative, largely Vdelta1+, gammadelta TCR repertoires. The Malian cohort came from a small rural village of predominantly one ethnic group, limiting generalizability. Compared with Australian children, Malian children appeared to have Vdelta2-negative gammadelta TCR repertoires that were more clonally expanded, less diverse and less shared. A highly stable polyclonal repertoire over time and infection, with many inter-individual overlapping TCRgamma sequences, was shown by Vgamma9/Vdelta2+ TCR repertoires.

Vgamma9/Vdelta2+ and Vdelta2-negative gammadelta T cell populations were flow-sorted from peripheral blood mononuclear cells for bulk TCR repertoire analysis. The library was generated by multiplex PCR. Sequencing took place on an Illumina MiSeq. Every sorted gammadelta T cell sample had both its TCR gamma (TRG) and TCR delta (TRD) chains sequenced. Concerning the study's data processing: Clonotype tree plots, accumulated frequency of the top 20 clonotypes, diversity index (DI) and D75 metrics were included in the repertoire analyses. Public reads were reanalyzed in TCRdb with CATT, and rows carrying the same DNA were merged afterwards. It is TCRdb's table, rather than the study itself, that gives the V and J calls and clone size. Within this sample are 70,000 to 95,000 delta-chain clones, with approximately 1.4% of them counted one time only. The ten largest clones represent over 8% of the sample.

There are 16 amino acids in the CDR3, from cysteine to phenylalanine inclusive. Only the CDR3 DNA stays, 48 bases, in frame from base 1. Cut back by 5 bases and 0 bases, the V and J ends lie 18 bases apart. In the germline V gene, CDR1 corresponds to GEAIGNYY and CDR2 to EKD. The receptor comes from a pool of human donors (malaria-infected and uninfected, not separated). The sample was gamma-delta T cells from blood. This chain joins TRDV2 to TRDJ1; possibly the D gene is TRDD3, per 5 matching bases. This receptor carries the CDR3 CACVPLSQGNTDKLIF. In nucleotides, the sequence is TGTGCCTGTGTCCCTCTCTCCCAGGGGAACACCGATAAACTCATCTTT.